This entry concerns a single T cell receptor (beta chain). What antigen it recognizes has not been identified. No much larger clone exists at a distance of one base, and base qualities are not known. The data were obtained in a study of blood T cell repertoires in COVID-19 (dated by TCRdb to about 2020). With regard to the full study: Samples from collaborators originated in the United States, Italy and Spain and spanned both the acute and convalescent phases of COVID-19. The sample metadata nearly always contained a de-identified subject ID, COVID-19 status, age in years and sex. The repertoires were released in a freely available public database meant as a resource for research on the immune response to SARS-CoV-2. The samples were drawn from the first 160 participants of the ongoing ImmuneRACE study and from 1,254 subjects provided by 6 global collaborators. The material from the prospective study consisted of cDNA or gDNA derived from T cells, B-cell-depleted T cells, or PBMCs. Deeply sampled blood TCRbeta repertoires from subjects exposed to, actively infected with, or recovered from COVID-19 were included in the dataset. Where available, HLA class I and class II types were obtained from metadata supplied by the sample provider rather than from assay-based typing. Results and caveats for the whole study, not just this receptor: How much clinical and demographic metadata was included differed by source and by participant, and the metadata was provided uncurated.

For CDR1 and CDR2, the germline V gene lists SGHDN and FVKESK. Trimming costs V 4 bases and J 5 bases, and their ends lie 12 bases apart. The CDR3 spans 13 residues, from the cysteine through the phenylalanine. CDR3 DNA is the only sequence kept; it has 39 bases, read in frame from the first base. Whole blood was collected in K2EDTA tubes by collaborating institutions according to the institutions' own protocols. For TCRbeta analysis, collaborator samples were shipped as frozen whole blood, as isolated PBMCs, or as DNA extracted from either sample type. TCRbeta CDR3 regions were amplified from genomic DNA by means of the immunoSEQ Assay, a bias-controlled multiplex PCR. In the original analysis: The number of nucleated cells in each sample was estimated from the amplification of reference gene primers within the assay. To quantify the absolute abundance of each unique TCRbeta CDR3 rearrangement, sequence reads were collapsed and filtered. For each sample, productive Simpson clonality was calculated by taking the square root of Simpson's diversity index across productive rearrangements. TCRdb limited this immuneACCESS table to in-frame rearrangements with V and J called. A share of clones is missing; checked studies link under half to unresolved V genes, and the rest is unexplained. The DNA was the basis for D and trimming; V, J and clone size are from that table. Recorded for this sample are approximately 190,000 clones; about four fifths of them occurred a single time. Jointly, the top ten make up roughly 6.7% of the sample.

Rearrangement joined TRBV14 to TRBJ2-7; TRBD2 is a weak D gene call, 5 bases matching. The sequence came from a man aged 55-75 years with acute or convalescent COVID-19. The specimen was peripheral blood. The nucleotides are TGTGCCAGCAGCCTAATAAACGGGGACGAGCAGTACTTC. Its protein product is CASSLINGDEQYF.